This TCR beta chain was documented in a study of T cells in Graves' hyperthyroidism and ophthalmopathy. The CDR3 runs to 15 residues. With 10 bases removed from V and 0 bases from J, the gap between germline ends came to 16 bases. Germline lookup yields CDR1 LNHDA and CDR2 SQIVND (reference sequence). Patients having uncontrolled infection, another autoimmune disease, pregnancy or lactation were not included. Authors of the study amplified TCR beta CDR3 regions from RNA transcripts. TCR CDR3 underwent first-round RT-PCR with the HTBI primer set. Each CDR3 protein gets one entry after TCRdb re-called the multiplex PCR reads with MiXCR. Of around 180,000 distinct CDR3 sequences listed, about a sixth are singletons. This clonotype was seen ten or more times.

The sample taken for sequencing was blood. The chain joins TRBV19 to TRBJ2-1; unclear D gene. This receptor was obtained from a woman in her fifties or sixties with Graves' hyperthyroidism. The CDR3 DNA reads as TGTGCCACCCTAGACCCGCGCAACTCCTACAATGAGCAGTTCTTC. This gives the protein CATLDPRNSYNEQFF.